The next 10 T cell receptor beta chains were all read from a single sample in a study of long-term antiretroviral therapy in people with HIV. Run at survey level, the immunoSEQ assay was version v3.0. The table came from immunoSEQ multiplex PCR; TCRdb's copy has only in-frame clones and leaves some out. The sample has about 23,000 clones, 70% to 90% seen once. The source was unsorted PBMCs, collected 1.6 years after starting antiretroviral therapy. The origin of the receptors is a man aged 35-49 years with HIV.

This chain connects TRBV5-1 to TRBJ2-7; no clear D gene. The CDR3 runs to 11 residues. V shed 3 bases and J shed 5 bases, with 6 bases lying between them. Germline lookup yields CDR1 SGHRS and CDR2 YFSETQ. In DNA, the CDR3 is TGCGCCAGCAGCTACCTAGACGAGCAGTACTTC. Residues: CASSYLDEQYF.

This chain joins TRBV5-4 and TRBJ2-3, with D maybe TRBD1 (5 bases). V lost 4 bases, J lost 2 bases, and 11 bases lay in between. Germline V gene sequence: CDR1 SGHNT, CDR2 YYREEE (reference sequence). There are 14 residues in the CDR3. The CDR3 sequence: CASSLEGHTDTQYF. CDR3 DNA: TGTGCCAGCAGCCTGGAAGGACACACAGATACGCAGTATTTT. Full variable domain (remainder filled in from reference TRBV5-4 and TRBJ2-3): ETGVTQSPTHLIKTRGQQVTLRCSSQSGHNTVSWYQQALGQGPQFIFQYYREEENGRGNFPPRFSGLQFPNYSSELNVNALELDDSALYLCASSLEGHTDTQYFGPGTRLTVL.

The chain couples TRBV2 to TRBJ2-3, with 8 bases identical to TRBD1. CDR3 length equals 15 residues. Losses at the gene ends were 7 bases for V and 0 bases for J; bases not matched to a gene: 6. CDR1 is SNHLY and CDR2 is FYNNEI in the germline V gene. The CDR3 DNA sequence: TGTGCCAGCAAGGGCTACAGGGGGAGCACAGATACGCAGTATTTT. Translating gives CASKGYRGSTDTQYF.

The chain uses TRBV5-6 and TRBJ1-2; 7 nucleotides line up with TRBD1. The germline V gene has CDR1 SGHDT and CDR2 YYEEEE. After removal of 2 bases from V and 7 bases from J, the junction contained 2 bases not matched to a gene. This CDR3 has 12 residues. The CDR3 sequence: CASSLSGGGYTF. In DNA, the CDR3 is TGTGCCAGCAGCTTATCAGGGGGTGGCTACACCTTC.

This clone appeared a single time. V usage is TRBV30 and J usage is TRBJ2-5; a weak D match, TRBD2 (6 bases). The V gene lost 3 bases and the J gene lost 4 bases, with 12 bases spanning the gap. CDR3 length: 13 amino acids. CDR1 is GTSNPN and CDR2 is SVGIG in the germline V gene (reference sequence). The CDR3 DNA reads TGTGCCTGGAGGCTGAGCGGGCCAGAGACCCAGTACTTC. This encodes CAWRLSGPETQYF.

The chain uses TRBV7-6 and TRBJ2-7, with D possibly TRBD1 on 5 matching bases. This CDR3 spans 14 amino acids. V lost 5 bases, J lost 2 bases, and 13 bases lay in between. Per germline, CDR1 SGHVS and CDR2 FNYEAQ. The CDR3 sequence: CASSALDTTYEQYF. CDR3 nucleotides: TGTGCCAGCAGCGCCCTGGACACCACCTACGAGCAGTACTTC.

V usage is TRBV25-1 and J usage is TRBJ1-6, with 9 bases identical to TRBD1. Germline CDR1 reads MGHDK; CDR2 reads SYGVNS. This CDR3 region has 15 residues. The V and J ends lost 2 bases and 7 bases, in that order; junction bases with no gene match: 3. This CDR3 is CASSERGTGNSPLHF. The CDR3, as DNA: TGTGCCAGCAGTGAACGAGGGACAGGGAATTCACCCCTCCACTTT.

This sequence joins TRBV7-9 and TRBJ1-2; TRBD1 aligns across 8 bases. CDR1 SEHNR and CDR2 FQNEAQ come from the germline V gene (reference sequence). CDR3 length equals 16 residues. V trimming: 1 base; J trimming: 4 bases; junction bases outside the gene matches: 8. CDR3 nucleotide sequence: TGTGCCAGCAGCTTAGATGGACAGGGTTACAGCTATGGCTACACCTTC. It translates to CASSLDGQGYSYGYTF.

The sample holds one count of this clone. This chain joins TRBV7-3 and TRBJ2-3; a weak D match, TRBD2 (6 bases). With 0 bases removed from V and 15 bases from J, the gap between germline ends came to 13 bases. The CDR3 loop spans 12 amino acids. Germline V lookup: CDR1 SGHTA, CDR2 FQGTGA. CDR3 nucleotides: TGTGCCAGCAGCTTAACGACCGGGGAGGCATATTTT. It codes for CASSLTTGEAYF.

This sequence joins TRBV29-1 and TRBJ2-2; 8 bases are shared with TRBD1. Germline V CDR1 and CDR2: SQVTM, ANQGSEA. The J segment lost 4 bases and the V segment lost 4 bases, leaving 2 bases of the junction unmatched. The CDR3 consists of 13 residues. CDR3 DNA: TGCAGCGTTGGCACAGGGGGCACCGGGGAGCTGTTTTTT. This gives the protein CSVGTGGTGELFF.